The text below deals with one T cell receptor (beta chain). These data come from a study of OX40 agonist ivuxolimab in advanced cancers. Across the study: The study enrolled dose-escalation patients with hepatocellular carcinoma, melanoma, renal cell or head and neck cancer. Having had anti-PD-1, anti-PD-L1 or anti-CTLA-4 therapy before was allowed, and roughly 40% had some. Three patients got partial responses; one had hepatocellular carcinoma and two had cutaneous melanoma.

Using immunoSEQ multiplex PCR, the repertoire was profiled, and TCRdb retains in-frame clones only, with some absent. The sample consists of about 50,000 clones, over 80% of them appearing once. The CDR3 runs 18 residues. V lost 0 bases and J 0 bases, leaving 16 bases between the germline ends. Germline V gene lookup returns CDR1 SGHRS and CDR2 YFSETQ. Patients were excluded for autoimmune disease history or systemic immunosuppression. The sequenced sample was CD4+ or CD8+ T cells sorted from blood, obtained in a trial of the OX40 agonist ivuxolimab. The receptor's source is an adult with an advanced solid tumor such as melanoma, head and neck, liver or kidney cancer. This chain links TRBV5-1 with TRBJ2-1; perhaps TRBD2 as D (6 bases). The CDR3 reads CASSLAPSTSPSYNEQFF. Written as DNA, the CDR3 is TGCGCCAGCAGCTTGGCTCCCTCGACTAGTCCCTCCTACAATGAGCAGTTCTTC. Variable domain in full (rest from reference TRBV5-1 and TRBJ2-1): KAGVTQTPRYLIKTRGQQVTLSCSPISGHRSVSWYQQTPGQGLQFLFEYFSETQRNKGNFPGRFSGRQFSNSRSEMNVSTLELGDSALYLCASSLAPSTSPSYNEQFFGPGTRLTVL.